This passage covers 26 T cell receptor beta chains from one sample sequenced in a study of metastatic and nonmetastatic thyroid tumors. Using MiXCR, TCRdb re-called clones from the PCR reads. The sample has about 43,000 clones, less than 3.5% seen once. Patients were all untreated before their thyroid surgery. Material for sequencing was blood. Source of these receptors: a female donor with papillary thyroid cancer or a benign thyroid nodule (not recorded which). Some clones in this sample may be carry-over from other donors' samples.

The sample holds many counts of this clone. In nucleotides, the CDR3 is TGTGCCAGCAGCTTGGTCGGGGGATACGAGCAGTACTTC. As protein: CASSLVGGYEQYF. The V and J genes are TRBV11-2 and TRBJ2-7, with D possibly being TRBD2 (6 bases). With 3 bases removed from V and 4 bases from J, the gap between germline ends came to 10 bases. Germline CDR1 is SGHAT and CDR2 is FQNNGV. CDR3 length: 13 residues.

This sequence joins TRBV6-4 and TRBJ2-3; 9 positions match TRBD1. Germline values: CDR1 MRHNA, CDR2 SNTAGT. The CDR3 sequence is 15 residues long. Trimming removed 0 bases from V and 4 bases from J; junction bases left unmatched: 2. CDR3 amino acids: CASSDSTGGSDTQYF. The CDR3 region has the DNA TGTGCCAGCAGTGACTCGACAGGGGGGTCAGATACGCAGTATTTT.

Only a few counts were recorded for this clone. In DNA form, the CDR3 reads TGCAGTGCTAGAGGAGCACAGGGGGACTATGGCTACACCTTC. Its protein product is CSARGAQGDYGYTF. This chain uses TRBV20-1 with TRBJ1-2; 8 nucleotides match TRBD1. There are 14 residues in the CDR3. CDR1 and CDR2 from the germline V gene are DFQATT and SNEGSKA (reference sequence). With 1 base clipped from V and 3 bases from J, the junction kept 4 bases outside the gene matches.

This clone was observed at least ten times. The chain recombines TRBV6-1 with TRBJ2-2, with D uncertain. Germline lookup yields CDR1 MNHNS and CDR2 SASEGT. Trimming pared 6 bases from V and 6 bases from J, leaving 20 bases between. The CDR3 has 16 amino acids. The CDR3 region has the DNA TGTGCCAGCAGCCACAGTGGGCCCTCCGCCCCCGGGGAGCTGTTTTTT. Protein product: CASSHSGPSAPGELFF.

The chain employs TRBV6-2 or TRBV6-3 and TRBJ2-3, with D perhaps matching TRBD2 (6 bases). This CDR3 spans 18 amino acids. Trimming shortened V by 0 bases and J by 4 bases, and 20 bases separated the two germline ends. Germline CDR1 and CDR2: MNHEY and SVGEGT. For the CDR3, the DNA is TGTGCCAGCAGTTACTCGAATCCTCTTCCGGGAGTACCAGATACGCAGTATTTT. The encoded protein is CASSYSNPLPGVPDTQYF.

The chain has TRBV4-2 and TRBJ2-7; 9 positions match TRBD2. The germline CDR1 and CDR2 sequences are LGHNA and YNFKEQ. V shed 0 bases and J 5 bases; nucleotides not matched to a gene: 5. This CDR3 has 15 amino acids. CDR3 nucleotide sequence: TGTGCCAGCAGCCAAGATTGGACTAGCGATCACGAGCAGTACTTC. Amino acids: CASSQDWTSDHEQYF.

This clone was seen a handful of times. The gene calls are TRBV25-1 and TRBJ2-2; TRBD2 agrees at 9 bases. Trimming at V came to 5 bases and at J to 5 bases, leaving 12 bases not matched to a gene. Germline V gene data show CDR1 as MGHDK and CDR2 as SYGVNS. The CDR3 consists of 17 residues. The CDR3 DNA is TGTGCCAGCAGTTGTGGAGCGGGGGGCAGCGATACCGGGGAGCTGTTTTTT. It codes for CASSCGAGGSDTGELFF.

This clone was recorded a few times. The V and J genes are TRBV5-1 and TRBJ2-7; 8 bases match TRBD2. In germline, CDR1 is SGHRS, CDR2 YFSETQ. The CDR3 sequence is 15 residues long. V was clipped by 0 bases and J by 1 base; unmatched bases: 3. CDR3 sequence: CASSLAASGSYEQYF. As DNA, the CDR3 is TGCGCCAGCAGCTTGGCCGCTAGCGGGTCCTACGAGCAGTACTTC.

The chain combines TRBV6-1 with TRBJ2-2, with TRBD1 identical over 11 bases. The CDR3 is 16 amino acids. Looked up from germline, CDR1 is MNHNS and CDR2 is SASEGT. V shed 5 bases and J 4 bases; nucleotides not matched to a gene: 6. The CDR3 loop reads CASSFPDRGLTGELFF. CDR3 DNA: TGTGCCAGCAGTTTCCCGGACAGGGGGCTCACCGGGGAGCTGTTTTTT.

This clone was found a few times. The V and J genes are TRBV25-1 and TRBJ2-3, with D perhaps matching TRBD1 (6 bases). Germline loops: CDR1 MGHDK, CDR2 SYGVNS. This CDR3 region has 15 residues. The V end lost 3 bases, the J end lost 2 bases, and 12 bases lay between the germline ends. CDR3 sequence: CASSEGAWSTDTQYF. The CDR3, as DNA: TGTGCCAGCAGTGAGGGGGCATGGTCCACAGATACGCAGTATTTT.

The sample holds a few counts of this clone. This sequence joins TRBV5-1 and TRBJ2-3; the match to TRBD2 covers 8 bases. With V trimmed by 6 bases and J by 2 bases, 8 bases remained unmatched. Germline loops: CDR1 SGHRS, CDR2 YFSETQ. This CDR3 is built from 15 residues. The CDR3 bases are TGCGCCAGCACGGCTAGCGGGCCCCCCACAGATACGCAGTATTTT. Translation: CASTASGPPTDTQYF.

V is TRBV10-2 and J is TRBJ1-2; TRBD1 is a possible D gene (5 bases). The CDR3 consists of 13 residues. The germline V and J ends were trimmed by 3 bases and 8 bases, with 13 bases remaining between them. From germline, CDR1 is WSHSY and CDR2 SAAADI. The CDR3 DNA follows: TGCGCCAGCAGTGACCCCAGGGAGTTCGGCTACACCTTC. Translation: CASSDPREFGYTF.

This clone was recorded many times. The chain uses TRBV6-2 or TRBV6-3 and TRBJ2-1, with D uncertain. The CDR3 is 14 residues long. The germline CDR1 and CDR2 sequences are MNHEY and SVGEGT. The V and J ends lost 6 bases and 3 bases respectively, with 12 bases between them. The CDR3 here is CASSPRRNYNEQFF. The CDR3 nucleotides are TGTGCCAGCAGCCCTAGACGGAACTACAATGAGCAGTTCTTC.

The V and J genes are TRBV30 and TRBJ2-5, with D uncertain. CDR1 GTSNPN and CDR2 SVGIG come from the germline V gene (reference sequence). This CDR3 has 15 amino acids. V lost 1 base, J lost 2 bases, and 14 bases lay in between. The CDR3 coding sequence is TGTGCCTGGAGTGGCATACAAGGGTTTCAAGAGACCCAGTACTTC. As protein: CAWSGIQGFQETQYF.

This clone came up many times. The chain is built from TRBV18 and TRBJ2-7; 7 bases align to TRBD2. The CDR3 spans 15 residues. V shed 3 bases and J 3 bases; nucleotides not matched to a gene: 8. Germline assignment: CDR1 KGHSH and CDR2 LQKENI. The CDR3 region is CASSPLPPSGYEQYF. CDR3 nucleotide sequence: TGTGCCAGCTCACCGTTACCTCCTAGCGGCTACGAGCAGTACTTC. The full variable domain, its missing parts supplied by reference TRBV18 and TRBJ2-7, is NAGVMQNPRHLVRRRGQEARLRCSPMKGHSHVYWYRQLPEEGLKFMVYLQKENIIDESGMPKERFSAEFPKEGPSILRIQQVVRGDSAAYFCASSPLPPSGYEQYFGPGTRLTVT.

Comments on this clone: The junction differs from germline at one of its ends, possibly a read error. The J gene is TRBJ2-7, the V gene TRBV6-2 or TRBV6-3; 8 bases are shared with TRBD2. The CDR3 is made up of 12 amino acids. Germline V lookup: CDR1 MNHEY, CDR2 SVGEGT. The CDR3 nucleotides read TGTGCCAGCAGACCGGGACTAGGCCATCAGTTGTTC. It encodes CASRPGLGHQLF.

The chain joins TRBV5-1 to TRBJ2-1; 11 bases agree with TRBD2. The V and J ends lost 4 bases and 7 bases, in that order; junction bases with no gene match: 4. Germline V gene lookup returns CDR1 SGHRS and CDR2 YFSETQ. The CDR3 length is 14 residues. The CDR3 sequence: CASSETSGMNEQFF. Here the CDR3 DNA reads TGCGCCAGCAGCGAGACTAGCGGGATGAATGAGCAGTTCTTC.

This clone has only a few counts. V gene TRBV7-2 combines with J gene TRBJ1-6; TRBD1 aligns across 7 bases. The J segment lost 0 bases and the V segment lost 4 bases, leaving 9 bases of the junction unmatched. Germline V gene data show CDR1 as SGHTA and CDR2 as FQGNSA. The length of the CDR3 is 18 residues. The CDR3 nucleotides read TGTGCCAGCAGCTCCGGGACAGCCTTAAGCTCCTATAATTCACCCCTCCACTTT. Protein sequence: CASSSGTALSSYNSPLHF.

This clone was detected ten times or more. V usage is TRBV27 and J usage is TRBJ2-7; perhaps TRBD2 as D (5 bases). In germline, CDR1 is MNHEY, CDR2 SMNVEV (reference sequence). V was shortened by 3 bases and J by 7 bases, with 13 bases between the two germline ends. This CDR3 is built from 13 residues. The DNA of the CDR3 is TGTGCCAGCAGTTTTGGAAGGAGGCGGGAGCAGTACTTC. Protein: CASSFGRRREQYF.

This clone was seen at least ten times. Other DNA sequences in this sample translate to the same CDR3. The chain couples TRBV30 to TRBJ2-5, with D possibly matching TRBD2 (6 bases). The germline V and J ends were trimmed by 4 bases and 3 bases, with 15 bases remaining between them. CDR3 length: 14 residues. Germline loops: CDR1 GTSNPN, CDR2 SVGIG (reference sequence). The CDR3 sequence: CAWNRRAREETQYF. As DNA, the CDR3 is TGTGCCTGGAACCGGAGGGCCAGGGAAGAGACCCAGTACTTC. Drawing the rest from reference TRBV30 and TRBJ2-5, the complete variable domain is SQTIHQWPATLVQPVGSPLSLECTVEGTSNPNLYWYRQAAGRGLQLLFYSVGIGQISSEVPQNLSASRPQDRQFILSSKKLLLSDSGFYLCAWNRRAREETQYFGPGTRLLVL.

This clone was detected a few times. The chain combines TRBV12-3 or TRBV12-4 with TRBJ2-2; 9 bases align to TRBD2. The CDR3 is made up of 15 amino acids. With V trimmed by 3 bases and J by 5 bases, 4 bases remained unmatched. DNA for the CDR3: TGTGCCAGCAGTTTGGCGGGGGGGCCGACCGGGGAGCTGTTTTTT. This codes for CASSLAGGPTGELFF.

This clone has a count of ten or more. The chain joins TRBV2 to TRBJ2-1; 9 nucleotides align to TRBD2. Germline-derived CDR1 and CDR2 are SNHLY and FYNNEI. V gave up 6 bases and J gave up 1 base; unmatched junction bases: 1. The CDR3 sequence is 14 residues long. CDR3 loop: CASRLAGSYNEQFF. CDR3 nucleotides: TGTGCCAGCAGGCTAGCGGGGTCCTACAATGAGCAGTTCTTC.

This clone was detected ten times or more. The rearrangement uses TRBV3-1 and TRBJ2-1; possibly TRBD2 for D (6 bases). V was shortened by 4 bases and J by 7 bases, with 11 bases between the two germline ends. The CDR3 runs to 13 residues. Germline V lookup: CDR1 LGHDT, CDR2 YNNKEL (reference sequence). The CDR3 is CASSRGTPNEQFF. CDR3 sequence (DNA): TGTGCCAGCAGCCGTGGGACTCCTAATGAGCAGTTCTTC.

This clone was recorded at least ten times. The chain links TRBV7-3 to TRBJ2-1; 9 nucleotides agree with TRBD2. Germline CDR1 and CDR2: SGHTA and FQGTGA. This CDR3 spans 14 amino acids. Unmatched junction bases numbered 7, after V lost 5 bases and J lost 8 bases. The CDR3 region is CASSPIAGVDEQFF. CDR3 sequence (DNA): TGTGCCAGCAGCCCCATAGCGGGAGTGGATGAGCAGTTCTTC.

The V and J genes are TRBV11-3 and TRBJ2-1; TRBD2 matches at 16 bases. The junction had 4 bases not matched to a gene; V was cut back by 4 bases and J by 7 bases. CDR1 and CDR2 from the germline V gene are SGHNT and YENEEA. The CDR3 contains 16 residues. CDR3 bases: TGTGCCAGCAGCTACGGGACTAGCGGGAGGGGTAATGAGCAGTTCTTC. The encoded protein is CASSYGTSGRGNEQFF.

This clone was recorded at least ten times. The J gene is TRBJ1-6, the V gene TRBV5-6; D call uncertain. CDR1 and CDR2 from the germline V gene are SGHDT and YYEEEE. Trimming took off 5 bases at V and 10 bases at J, with 13 bases between the two ends. The CDR3 extends over 13 amino acids. DNA of the CDR3: TGTGCCAGCAGACAATTAGTAGGATCACCCCTCCACTTT. This encodes CASRQLVGSPLHF.